These 4 T cell receptor beta chains were sequenced from one sample in a study of blood T cell repertoires in COVID-19. The protocol was immunoSEQ multiplex PCR, while the TCRdb copy is restricted to in-frame clones and leaves out a portion. The table records hundreds of thousands of clones, almost 85% of them present only once. Input material: peripheral blood. Receptors were obtained from a man between 45 and 60 years old with active or convalescent COVID-19.

This rearrangement joins TRBV28 to TRBJ1-2; 9 nucleotides agree with TRBD1. The CDR3 loop spans 14 amino acids. CDR1 is MDHEN and CDR2 is SYDVKM in the germline V gene. The V gene end was trimmed by 7 bases and the J gene end by 5 bases; junction bases not matched to a gene: 8. CDR3 in DNA: TGTGCCAGCAATACCCCGGGACAGGGTTATGGCTACACCTTC. Translation gives CASNTPGQGYGYTF.

The V call is TRBV30, the J call TRBJ1-3, with unresolved D. In germline, CDR1 is GTSNPN, CDR2 SVGIG (reference sequence). V was clipped by 0 bases and J by 0 bases, with 9 bases between them. This CDR3 contains 15 residues. CDR3 sequence: CAWSVRPSSGNTIYF. The CDR3 DNA reads TGTGCCTGGAGTGTACGCCCCAGCTCTGGAAACACCATATATTTT.

The V gene is TRBV20-1, the J gene TRBJ2-5; 13 positions match TRBD2. From germline, CDR1 is DFQATT and CDR2 SNEGSKA (reference sequence). Unmatched junction bases numbered 5, after V lost 3 bases and J lost 4 bases. The CDR3 is 15 residues long. CDR3 sequence reads: CSASVRTSGRETQYF. The CDR3 DNA sequence: TGCAGTGCTAGTGTAAGGACTAGCGGGAGAGAGACCCAGTACTTC.

V is TRBV7-2 and J is TRBJ1-5; a possible D gene is TRBD1 (5 bases). CDR1 is SGHTA, CDR2 FQGNSA, per germline. The CDR3 extends over 14 amino acids. The V and J ends lost 7 bases and 5 bases respectively, with 15 bases between them. The chain's CDR3 is CASTPEVGDQPQHF. The CDR3 DNA sequence: TGTGCCAGCACCCCCGAGGTAGGGGATCAGCCCCAGCATTTT.